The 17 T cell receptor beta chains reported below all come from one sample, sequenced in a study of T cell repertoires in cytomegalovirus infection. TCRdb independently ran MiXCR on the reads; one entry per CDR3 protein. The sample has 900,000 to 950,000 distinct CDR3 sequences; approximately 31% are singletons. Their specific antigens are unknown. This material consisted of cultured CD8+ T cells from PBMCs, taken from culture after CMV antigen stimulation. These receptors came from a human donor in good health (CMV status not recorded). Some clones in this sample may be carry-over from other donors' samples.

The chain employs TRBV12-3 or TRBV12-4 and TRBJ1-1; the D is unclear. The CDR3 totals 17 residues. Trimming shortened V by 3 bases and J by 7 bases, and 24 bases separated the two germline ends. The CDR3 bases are TGTGCCAGCAGTTTTGGAAATGGCATTGGGCAGTGGATTGAAGCTTTCTTT. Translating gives CASSFGNGIGQWIEAFF.

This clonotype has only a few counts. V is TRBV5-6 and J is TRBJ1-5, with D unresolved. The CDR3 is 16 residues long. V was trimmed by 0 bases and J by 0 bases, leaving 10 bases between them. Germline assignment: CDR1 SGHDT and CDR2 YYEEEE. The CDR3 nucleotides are TGTGCCAGCAGCTTGGGTAGACGGAATAGCAATCAGCCCCAGCATTTT. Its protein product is CASSLGRRNSNQPQHF. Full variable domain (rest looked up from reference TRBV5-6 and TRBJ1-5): DAGVTQSPTHLIKTRGQQVTLRCSPKSGHDTVSWYQQALGQGPQFIFQYYEEEERQRGNFPDRFSGHQFPNYSSELNVNALLLGDSALYLCASSLGRRNSNQPQHFGDGTRLSIL.

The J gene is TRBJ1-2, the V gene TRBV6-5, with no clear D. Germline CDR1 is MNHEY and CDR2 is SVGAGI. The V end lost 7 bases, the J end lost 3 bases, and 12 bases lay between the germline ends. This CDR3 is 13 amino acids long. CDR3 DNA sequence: TGTGCCAGCACTAAGAGGGTGGACTATGGCTACACCTTC. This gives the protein CASTKRVDYGYTF.

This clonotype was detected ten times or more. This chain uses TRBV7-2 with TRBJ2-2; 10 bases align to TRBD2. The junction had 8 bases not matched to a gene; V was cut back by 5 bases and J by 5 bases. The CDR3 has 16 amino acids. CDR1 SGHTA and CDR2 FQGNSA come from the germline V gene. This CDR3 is CASSVLAGVTTGELFF. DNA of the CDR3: TGTGCCAGCAGCGTGCTAGCGGGGGTGACTACCGGGGAGCTGTTTTTT.

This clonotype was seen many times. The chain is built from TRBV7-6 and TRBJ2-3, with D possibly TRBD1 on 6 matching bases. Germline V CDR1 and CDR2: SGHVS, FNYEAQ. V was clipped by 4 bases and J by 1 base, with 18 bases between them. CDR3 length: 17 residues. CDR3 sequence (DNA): TGTGCCAGCAGCTCGGCCCCGACGGGACAACGCACAGATACGCAGTATTTT. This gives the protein CASSSAPTGQRTDTQYF.

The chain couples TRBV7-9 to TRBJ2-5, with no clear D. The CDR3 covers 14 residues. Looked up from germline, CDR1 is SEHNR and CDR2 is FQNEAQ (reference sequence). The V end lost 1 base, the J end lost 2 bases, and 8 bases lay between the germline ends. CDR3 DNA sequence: TGTGCCAGCAGCTTAGGGTTGGGGCAAGAGACCCAGTACTTC. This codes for CASSLGLGQETQYF.

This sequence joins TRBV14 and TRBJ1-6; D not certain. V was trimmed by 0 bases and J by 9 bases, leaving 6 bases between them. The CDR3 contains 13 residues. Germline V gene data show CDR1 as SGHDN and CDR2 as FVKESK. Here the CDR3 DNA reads TGTGCCAGCAGCCAAGAACTAGGTTCACCCCTCCACTTT. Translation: CASSQELGSPLHF.

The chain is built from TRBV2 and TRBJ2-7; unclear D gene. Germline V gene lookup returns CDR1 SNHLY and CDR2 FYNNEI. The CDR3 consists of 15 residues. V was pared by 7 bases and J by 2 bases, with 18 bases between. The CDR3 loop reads CASTDMALDPYEQYF. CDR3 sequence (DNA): TGTGCCAGCACAGACATGGCCCTTGATCCCTACGAGCAGTACTTC. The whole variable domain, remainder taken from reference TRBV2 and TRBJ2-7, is EPEVTQTPSHQVTQMGQEVILRCVPISNHLYFYWYRQILGQKVEFLVSFYNNEISEKSEIFDDQFSVERPDGSNFTLKIRSTKLEDSAMYFCASTDMALDPYEQYFGPGTRLTVT.

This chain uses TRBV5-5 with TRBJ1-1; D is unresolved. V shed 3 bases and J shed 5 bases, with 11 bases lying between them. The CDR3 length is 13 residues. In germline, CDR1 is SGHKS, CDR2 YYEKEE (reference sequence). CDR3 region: CASSSWEGTEAFF. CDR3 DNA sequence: TGTGCCAGCAGCTCTTGGGAGGGAACTGAAGCTTTCTTT.

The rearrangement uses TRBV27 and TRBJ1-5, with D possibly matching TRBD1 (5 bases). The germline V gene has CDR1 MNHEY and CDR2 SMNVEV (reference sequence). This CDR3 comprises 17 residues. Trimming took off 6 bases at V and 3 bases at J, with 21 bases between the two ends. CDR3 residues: CASSPVGAVAFNQPQHF. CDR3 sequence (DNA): TGTGCCAGCAGCCCGGTCGGGGCAGTCGCATTCAATCAGCCCCAGCATTTT.

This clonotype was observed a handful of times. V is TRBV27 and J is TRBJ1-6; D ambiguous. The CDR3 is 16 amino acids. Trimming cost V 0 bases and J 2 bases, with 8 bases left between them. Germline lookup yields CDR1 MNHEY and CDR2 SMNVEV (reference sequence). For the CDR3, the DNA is TGTGCCAGCAGTTTATCGTCTGACCCCTATAATTCACCCCTCCACTTT. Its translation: CASSLSSDPYNSPLHF.

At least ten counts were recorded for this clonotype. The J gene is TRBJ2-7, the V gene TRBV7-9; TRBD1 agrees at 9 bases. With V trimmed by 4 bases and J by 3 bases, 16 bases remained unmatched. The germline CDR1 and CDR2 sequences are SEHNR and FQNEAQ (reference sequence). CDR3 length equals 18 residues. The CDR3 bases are TGTGCCAGCAGCTCCCCGGGACAGGGTCTCGGTGGGCTCTACGAGCAGTACGTC. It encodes CASSSPGQGLGGLYEQYV.

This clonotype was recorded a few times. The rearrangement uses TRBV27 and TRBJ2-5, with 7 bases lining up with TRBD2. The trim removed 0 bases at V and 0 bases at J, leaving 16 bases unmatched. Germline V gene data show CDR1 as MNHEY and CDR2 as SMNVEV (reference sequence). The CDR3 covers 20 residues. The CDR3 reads CASSLSQVATGREYQETQYF. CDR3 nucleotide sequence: TGTGCCAGCAGTTTATCCCAAGTAGCCACGGGGAGGGAGTACCAAGAGACCCAGTACTTC.

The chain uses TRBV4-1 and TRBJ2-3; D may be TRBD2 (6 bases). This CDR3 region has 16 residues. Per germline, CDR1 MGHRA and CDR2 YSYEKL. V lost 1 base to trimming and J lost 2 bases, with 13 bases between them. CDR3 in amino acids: CASSQGPRGNTDTQYF. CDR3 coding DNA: TGCGCCAGCAGCCAAGGCCCCCGGGGGAACACAGATACGCAGTATTTT.

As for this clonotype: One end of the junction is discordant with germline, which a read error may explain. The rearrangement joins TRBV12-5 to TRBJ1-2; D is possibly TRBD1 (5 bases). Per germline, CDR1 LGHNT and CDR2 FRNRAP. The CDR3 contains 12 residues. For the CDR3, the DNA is TGTACTAGTGGTTTGTTGAGGGGAAACTACACCTTC. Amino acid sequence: CTSGLLRGNYTF.

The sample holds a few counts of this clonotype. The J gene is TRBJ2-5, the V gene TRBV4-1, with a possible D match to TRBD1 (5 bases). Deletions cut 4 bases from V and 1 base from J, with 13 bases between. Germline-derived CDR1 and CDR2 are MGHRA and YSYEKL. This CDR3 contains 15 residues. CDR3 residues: CASSRLTEFQETQYF. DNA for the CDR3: TGCGCCAGCAGCCGATTGACAGAATTCCAAGAGACCCAGTACTTC.

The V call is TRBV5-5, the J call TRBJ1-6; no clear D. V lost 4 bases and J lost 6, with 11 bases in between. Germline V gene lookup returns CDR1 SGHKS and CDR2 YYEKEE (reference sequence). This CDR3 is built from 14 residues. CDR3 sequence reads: CASSLPEGNSPLHF. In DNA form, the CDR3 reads TGTGCCAGCAGCCTCCCCGAAGGTAATTCACCCCTCCACTTT.